The rows below give T cell receptor beta chains drawn from one sample of a study of molecular identifiers for immune sequencing clone quantification. TCRdb reprocessed the PCR reads with MiXCR, giving one entry per CDR3 protein. The sample records more than 300,000 distinct CDR3 sequences, about a fifth being singletons. The sequencing sample was made of naive CD8+ T cells from blood, with Jurkat cell RNA spiked in. These receptors were taken from a human donor in good health. Some libraries in this study had Jurkat cell RNA spiked in. Each CDR3 is given with its conserved first and last residue. A D gene is named only where the DNA matches it firmly. The size entry is marked missing in some rows and otherwise reads once, few, many or a size class.

J | V | size | D | DNA | CDR3
TRBJ2-7 | TRBV28 | many | . | TGTGCCAGCAGTTTTCAGTCCTACGAGCAGTACTTC | CASSFQSYEQYF
TRBJ2-7 | TRBV28 | few | TRBD1 | TGTGCCAGCAGTCTCGGGACAGGACCTGACGAGCAGTACTTC | CASSLGTGPDEQYF
TRBJ2-7 | TRBV29-1 | many | . | TGCAGCGTTGAAGATTACAGTGGGGGAAGACGGACCTACGAGCAGTACTTC | CSVEDYSGGRRTYEQYF
TRBJ1-5 | TRBV5-8 | many | TRBD1 | TGTGCCAGCGGCGCAGGGGGAAGCAATCAGCCCCAGCATTTT | CASGAGGSNQPQHF
TRBJ2-7 | TRBV19 | . | . | TGTGCCAGTGCCCCCTGGGGGGTCCACGAGCAGTACTTC | CASAPWGVHEQYF
TRBJ2-3 | TRBV4-3 | . | TRBD2 | TGCGCCAGCAGCCAAGTGAGCGGGAGGACCTCTAGCACAGATACGCAGTATTTT | CASSQVSGRTSSTDTQYF
TRBJ2-3 | TRBV20-1 | many | . | TGCAGTGCTAGAGCTGGAGGGGGCGCAACAGATACGCAGTATTTT | CSARAGGGATDTQYF
TRBJ2-7 | TRBV4-1 | many | TRBD2 | TGCGCCAGCAGCCAAGCTCTTAGCGGGGGAGTGTACGAGCAGTACTTC | CASSQALSGGVYEQYF
TRBJ2-5 | TRBV5-1 | many | TRBD2 | TGCGCCAGCAGCCCCTGGCTAGCGGGGGACCAAGAGACCCAGTACTTC | CASSPWLAGDQETQYF
TRBJ1-1 | TRBV5-6 | . | . | TGTGCCAGCAGCTTCGTGAGCCCCAACACTGAAGCTTTCTTT | CASSFVSPNTEAFF
TRBJ2-2 | TRBV27 | few | . | TGTGCCAGCAGTTTTCAGGAACCCGGGGAGCTGTTTTTT | CASSFQEPGELFF
TRBJ2-7 | TRBV7-9 | many | . | TGTGCCAGCAGCCGAACAGGGAACGAGCAGTACTTC | CASSRTGNEQYF
TRBJ1-1 | TRBV5-1 | few | . | TGCGCCAGCAGCCCGGAGTCCCGGGACATCTTTATGAACACTGTAGCTTTCTTT | CASSPESRDIFMNTVAFF
TRBJ2-3 | TRBV4-2 | . | . | TGTGCCAGCAGCCATGGAGGGCTTAGCACAGATACGCAGTATTTT | CASSHGGLSTDTQYF
TRBJ2-1 | TRBV4-3 | many | TRBD2 | TGCGCCAGCAGCCAAGATCGAGCGGGAGCCTCCAATGAGCAGTTCTTC | CASSQDRAGASNEQFF
TRBJ2-7 | TRBV29-1 | many | . | TGCAGCGTTGAATTTGGGGGGTTGGGCGAGCAGTACTTC | CSVEFGGLGEQYF
TRBJ2-5 | TRBV7-9 | many | . | TGTGCCAGCAGCTTAGGTTATGGGGTTCAAGAGACCCAGTACTTC | CASSLGYGVQETQYF
TRBJ1-1 | TRBV27 | . | . | TGTGCCAGCAGAGAAAGTGGACGGAACACTGAAGCTTTCTTT | CASRESGRNTEAFF
TRBJ2-1 | TRBV7-2 | many | . | TGTGCCAGCAGCTCCCCGGGGCAGTACAATGAGCAGTTCTTC | CASSSPGQYNEQFF
TRBJ2-3 | TRBV29-1 | many | . | TGCAGCGTTGAAACCCAGCCTATATATCAGTATTTT | CSVETQPIYQYF
TRBJ2-3 | TRBV12-3/TRBV12-4 | many | TRBD2 | TGTGCCAGCAGTCCCAGCGGGGGGGCAGATACGCAGTATTTT | CASSPSGGADTQYF
TRBJ1-4 | TRBV7-9 | many | TRBD1 | TGTGCCAGCAGCTTCTCCCGGGACAGGGGTACTAATGAAAAACTGTTTTTT | CASSFSRDRGTNEKLFF
TRBJ2-7 | TRBV12-3/TRBV12-4 | few | TRBD2 | TGTGCCAGCAGTCCACACGGACTAGCGGCTTCCTACGAGCAGTACTTC | CASSPHGLAASYEQYF
TRBJ2-7 | TRBV7-9 | . | . | TGTGCCAGCAGCGCCCCAGACAGAGCCTACGAGCAGTACTTC | CASSAPDRAYEQYF
TRBJ2-3 | TRBV3-1 | few | . | TGTGCCAGCAGCCAAGATTGGGCACATTTCACAGATACGCAGTATTTT | CASSQDWAHFTDTQYF
TRBJ1-1 | TRBV6-5 | many | . | TGTGCCAGCAGTGTACCAGGGAACACTGAAGCTTTCTTT | CASSVPGNTEAFF
TRBJ2-3 | TRBV9 | many | TRBD2 | TGTGCCAGCAGCGTAGGAGCAACTAGCGGTCTGGATACGCAGTATTTT | CASSVGATSGLDTQYF
TRBJ2-1 | TRBV6-6 | . | TRBD2 | TGCGCCAGCGGCCCCGTTGGGGGGGATGAGCAGTTCTTC | CASGPVGGDEQFF
TRBJ2-7 | TRBV4-3 | many | . | TGCGCCAGCAGCCCCTCCGTAGGGGCCCCCTACGAGCAGTACTTC | CASSPSVGAPYEQYF
TRBJ2-1 | TRBV9 | many | TRBD1 | TGTGCCAGCAGCGCGGGACAGGCGGTACGGGAGGAGCAGTTCTTC | CASSAGQAVREEQFF
TRBJ2-1 | TRBV7-9 | few | TRBD2 | TGTGCCAGCAGCTTAGTTTCTAGCGGGAGTGATGAGCAGTTCTTC | CASSLVSSGSDEQFF
TRBJ2-2 | TRBV15 | . | TRBD2 | TGTGCCACCAGCAGAGATGCACTAGCGGGGGGCCGGTCCGGGGAGCTGTTTTTT | CATSRDALAGGRSGELFF
TRBJ2-7 | TRBV7-9 | many | TRBD1 | TGTGCCAGCAGCCCGGGGGACAGGAACTCCTACGAGCAGTACTTC | CASSPGDRNSYEQYF
TRBJ2-3 | TRBV19 | many | . | TGTGCCAGTAGTATGCTAGCCACAGATACGCAGTATTTT | CASSMLATDTQYF
TRBJ2-1 | TRBV7-6 | many | . | TGTGCCAGCAGCCAAGGGCCTGAGCAGTTCTTC | CASSQGPEQFF
TRBJ2-5 | TRBV2 | . | TRBD1 | TGTGCCAGCAGTGCCGGGACAGGGGCTCGAAGGGGGTCAGAGACCCAGTACTTC | CASSAGTGARRGSETQYF
TRBJ2-5 | TRBV7-9 | . | . | TGTGCCAGCAGGTCGCCTCTCGGTGAGACCCAGTACTTC | CASRSPLGETQYF
TRBJ2-7 | TRBV20-1 | many | . | TGCAGTGCTCAGCTCTCCTACGAGCAGTACTTC | CSAQLSYEQYF
TRBJ2-1 | TRBV7-9 | . | TRBD1 | TGTGCCAGCAGCTTAGTAGGGACAGGGGAGTTCGAGCAGTTCTTC | CASSLVGTGEFEQFF
TRBJ2-5 | TRBV27 | . | TRBD2 | TGTGCCAGCAGCCCTGGGACTAGCGGGCTCCAAGAGACCCAGTACTTC | CASSPGTSGLQETQYF
TRBJ1-5 | TRBV6-6 | many | . | TGTGCCAGCAGTTACTCGAGTGGAGTTCAGCCCCAGCATTTT | CASSYSSGVQPQHF
TRBJ1-1 | TRBV3-1 | few | . | TGTGCCAGCAGCCAAGACCCCTTAGTGTGGGATCATACGAACACTGAAGCTTTCTTT | CASSQDPLVWDHTNTEAFF
TRBJ1-1 | TRBV5-6 | many | . | TGTGCCAGCAGCTTGATGGACACTGAAGCTTTCTTT | CASSLMDTEAFF
TRBJ2-5 | TRBV29-1 | many | . | TGCAGCGTTGAACAGGGAGGAGAGACCCAGTACTTC | CSVEQGGETQYF
TRBJ2-7 | TRBV28 | many | . | TGTGCCAGCAGTTCAACCAAGACAGGCCGTGAGCAGTACTTC | CASSSTKTGREQYF
TRBJ2-6 | TRBV11-2 | . | . | TGTGCCAGCAGCTTAAGGTGGGACATGGCGGGCTCTGGGGCCAACGTCCTGACTTTC | CASSLRWDMAGSGANVLTF
TRBJ2-4 | TRBV7-9 | many | . | TGTGCCAGCAGCTTAGCCCCGCGGGCAGAAAACATTCAGTACTTC | CASSLAPRAENIQYF
TRBJ2-7 | TRBV28 | many | . | TGTGCCAGCAAATGGGGCAGCAGCCCGGCCGAGCAGTACTTC | CASKWGSSPAEQYF
TRBJ2-5 | TRBV29-1 | many | TRBD1 | TGCAGCGCACAGCAGCCTACAGGGGCGAGGGCGGGTGAGACCCAGTACTTC | CSAQQPTGARAGETQYF
TRBJ2-3 | TRBV27 | . | TRBD1 | TGTGCCAGCACCCCGGGACAGTCGTTTCGGGATACGCAGTATTTT | CASTPGQSFRDTQYF
TRBJ1-1 | TRBV4-3 | few | . | TGCGCCAGCAGCCCTGACGGGGGACAAACTGAAGCTTTCTTT | CASSPDGGQTEAFF
TRBJ2-7 | TRBV20-1 | many | TRBD1 | TGCAGTGCGCCGGGGACAGGGGAGTTTTCCGAGCAGTACTTC | CSAPGTGEFSEQYF